What follows are 30 T cell receptor beta chains derived from one specimen sequenced in a study of control samples from healthy donors and cancer patients. Clones were read by immunoSEQ multiplex PCR, and TCRdb kept only the in-frame ones, dropping some. The sample has over 120,000 clones, about 91% seen once. The sequenced sample consisted of blood. These receptors came from a man aged 30 to 39 in good health.

The gene calls are TRBV9 and TRBJ1-1, with D possibly TRBD1 on 5 matching bases. V was cut by 4 bases and J by 0 bases, with 13 bases left in between. The CDR3 covers 15 residues. CDR1 is SGDLS, CDR2 YYNGEE, per germline. The chain's CDR3 is CASSQNDRLNTEAFF. CDR3 in DNA: TGTGCCAGCAGCCAAAACGACAGACTGAACACTGAAGCTTTCTTT. Complete variable domain (other parts from reference TRBV9 and TRBJ1-1): DSGVTQTPKHLITATGQRVTLRCSPRSGDLSVYWYQQSLDQGLQFLIQYYNGEERAKGNILERFSAQQFPDLHSELNLSSLELGDSALYFCASSQNDRLNTEAFFGQGTRLTVV.

The V gene is TRBV4-2, the J gene TRBJ2-7; 11 bases agree with TRBD1. Germline assignment: CDR1 LGHNA and CDR2 YNFKEQ. CDR3 size: 18 residues. V was pared by 0 bases and J by 2 bases, with 9 bases of the junction left unmatched. Here the CDR3 DNA reads TGTGCCAGCAGCCAAGATCTGATTACGGGACAGGGGGCCTACGAGCAGTACTTC. Protein product: CASSQDLITGQGAYEQYF.

This clone was counted a few times. This rearrangement joins TRBV28 to TRBJ1-2; D possibly corresponds to TRBD1 (5 bases). Trimming shortened V by 4 bases and J by 4 bases, and 10 bases separated the two germline ends. The length of the CDR3 is 13 residues. Germline V gene data show CDR1 as MDHEN and CDR2 as SYDVKM. In DNA, the CDR3 is TGTGCCAGCAGTTCTGCCGGGGGCTATGGCTACACCTTC. Translation gives CASSSAGGYGYTF.

Concerning this clone itself: Other DNA sequences in the sample encode the same CDR3. This rearrangement joins TRBV30 to TRBJ1-5; unclear D gene. The CDR3 consists of 13 residues. In germline, CDR1 is GTSNPN, CDR2 SVGIG (reference sequence). V lost 3 bases, J lost 4 bases, and 10 bases lay in between. CDR3 sequence (DNA): TGTGCCTGGAGCGGCGGAGATAATCAGCCCCAGCATTTT. It encodes CAWSGGDNQPQHF.

The genes are TRBV19 and TRBJ2-7, with D uncertain. Germline V gene lookup returns CDR1 LNHDA and CDR2 SQIVND (reference sequence). The ends were cut back, 3 bases at V and 5 bases at J, with 11 bases in the middle. The CDR3 is 13 amino acids. The CDR3 DNA reads TGTGCCAGTAGTATTGCCGTCACCAACGAGCAGTACTTC. Translation: CASSIAVTNEQYF.

The chain links TRBV13 to TRBJ1-3; D is possibly TRBD1 (5 bases). Trimming cost V 4 bases and J 3 bases, with 13 bases left between them. The V gene's germline CDR1 is PRHDT and CDR2 FYEKMQ (reference sequence). The CDR3 is made up of 15 amino acids. The CDR3 bases are TGTGCCAGCAGCTGGGGCTCAGTAGGTGGAAACACCATATATTTT. This sequence encodes CASSWGSVGGNTIYF.

This clone has only one observation. The gene calls are TRBV28 and TRBJ2-3, with 8 positions matching TRBD1. This CDR3 spans 14 amino acids. Per the germline V gene, CDR1 is MDHEN and CDR2 is SYDVKM. V lost 8 bases, J lost 2 bases, and 6 bases stayed unmatched. CDR3 nucleotides: TGTGCCAGCTTCCCGACAGGGGCCACAGATACGCAGTATTTT. Translation gives CASFPTGATDTQYF.

V is TRBV2 and J is TRBJ2-3; no definite D call. Germline assignment: CDR1 SNHLY and CDR2 FYNNEI. There are 14 residues in the CDR3. The CDR3 protein is CVSIPLSSTDTQYF. CDR3 DNA: TGTGTCAGTATCCCCCTGTCTAGCACAGATACGCAGTATTTT.

The rearrangement uses TRBV30 and TRBJ1-2; D not certain. Germline loops: CDR1 GTSNPN, CDR2 SVGIG (reference sequence). The germline V and J ends were trimmed by 0 bases and 8 bases, with 13 bases remaining between them. CDR3 size: 13 residues. CDR3 in amino acids: CAWSVLSGGGYTF. The CDR3 DNA is TGTGCCTGGAGTGTACTTTCAGGAGGAGGCTACACCTTC.

The gene calls are TRBV7-9 and TRBJ1-3; D is uncertain. With 10 bases removed from V and 0 bases from J, the gap between germline ends came to 19 bases. The germline V gene has CDR1 SEHNR and CDR2 FQNEAQ (reference sequence). There are 16 residues in the CDR3. The CDR3, as DNA: TGTGCCACGAAATTACTGGAGGGCAACTCTGGAAACACCATATATTTT. Its translation is CATKLLEGNSGNTIYF.

This chain joins TRBV27 and TRBJ1-1; D may be TRBD1 (5 bases). From germline, CDR1 is MNHEY and CDR2 SMNVEV (reference sequence). Trimming removed 2 bases at V and 5 bases at J, with 12 bases between. The CDR3 covers 14 residues. The CDR3 region is CASSLGQGETEAFF. The DNA for the CDR3 is TGTGCCAGCAGTTTAGGCCAGGGCGAAACTGAAGCTTTCTTT.

The V gene is TRBV9, the J gene TRBJ1-1; TRBD1 matches at 9 bases. Trimming at V came to 0 bases and at J to 1 base, leaving 7 bases not matched to a gene. Germline loops: CDR1 SGDLS, CDR2 YYNGEE. The CDR3 contains 17 residues. CDR3 nucleotides: TGTGCCAGCAGCGTAGAAAGGACAGGGGCATCGAACACTGAAGCTTTCTTT. Its translation: CASSVERTGASNTEAFF.

The chain carries TRBV19 and TRBJ2-5; 7 bases are a match to TRBD2. Unmatched junction bases numbered 6, after V lost 3 bases and J lost 2 bases. The germline V gene encodes CDR1 LNHDA and CDR2 SQIVND (reference sequence). The CDR3 contains 15 residues. The CDR3 reads CASSMRGFNQETQYF. In nucleotides, the CDR3 is TGTGCCAGTAGTATGCGGGGGTTTAATCAAGAGACCCAGTACTTC. The full variable domain, with the rest looked up from reference TRBV19 and TRBJ2-5, is DGGITQSPKYLFRKEGQNVTLSCEQNLNHDAMYWYRQDPGQGLRLIYYSQIVNDFQKGDIAEGYSVSREKKESFPLTVTSAQKNPTAFYLCASSMRGFNQETQYFGPGTRLLVL.

The chain has TRBV7-9 and TRBJ2-7, with 11 bases matching TRBD1. The V gene end was trimmed by 2 bases and the J gene end by 3 bases; junction bases not matched to a gene: 9. Germline V CDR1 and CDR2: SEHNR, FQNEAQ (reference sequence). The CDR3 extends over 17 amino acids. The CDR3 DNA follows: TGTGCCAGCAGCTTATTGGGGACAGGGGGTACATTCTACGAGCAGTACTTC. Its protein is CASSLLGTGGTFYEQYF.

This clone was counted a single time. This chain joins TRBV6-5 and TRBJ1-2; D is unclear. This CDR3 contains 14 residues. Between the trimmed V and J ends, which lost 5 bases and 8 bases, there was a span of 18 bases. Germline lookup yields CDR1 MNHEY and CDR2 SVGAGI. CDR3: CASSPRDGVGGYTF. DNA of the CDR3: TGTGCCAGCAGTCCCCGTGATGGAGTAGGGGGCTACACCTTC.

The chain combines TRBV5-6 with TRBJ1-3; TRBD1 matches at 8 bases. Germline trimming cut 4 bases from V and 0 bases from J; bases unmatched to any gene: 3. Per germline, CDR1 SGHDT and CDR2 YYEEEE. This CDR3 is 15 amino acids long. The CDR3 nucleotides read TGTGCCAGCAGCCACAGGGGGATCTCTGGAAACACCATATATTTT. Protein sequence: CASSHRGISGNTIYF.

The V gene is TRBV9, the J gene TRBJ1-2, with D perhaps TRBD1 (5 bases). Germline values: CDR1 SGDLS, CDR2 YYNGEE. The CDR3 sequence is 17 residues long. V lost 0 bases and J 6 bases, leaving 21 bases between the germline ends. The CDR3 loop reads CASSVATVGGDEDGYTF. DNA of the CDR3: TGTGCCAGCAGCGTAGCCACCGTCGGGGGGGACGAAGATGGCTACACCTTC.

This sequence joins TRBV2 and TRBJ1-1; TRBD1 agrees at 9 bases. This CDR3 has 14 amino acids. The trim removed 6 bases at V and 1 base at J, leaving 3 bases unmatched. Germline V gene data show CDR1 as SNHLY and CDR2 as FYNNEI. CDR3 sequence: CASRGGQGNTEAFF. CDR3 nucleotides: TGTGCCAGCAGGGGGGGACAGGGGAACACTGAAGCTTTCTTT. The full variable domain, completed using reference TRBV2 and TRBJ1-1, is EPEVTQTPSHQVTQMGQEVILRCVPISNHLYFYWYRQILGQKVEFLVSFYNNEISEKSEIFDDQFSVERPDGSNFTLKIRSTKLEDSAMYFCASRGGQGNTEAFFGQGTRLTVV.

This rearrangement joins TRBV12-5 to TRBJ1-1; D is ambiguous. Trimming stripped 7 bases from V and 5 bases from J, with 14 bases between. Germline V CDR1 and CDR2: LGHNT, FRNRAP. The CDR3 spans 13 residues. DNA of the CDR3: TGTGCTAGTGACACGACACCGGTGACTGAAGCTTTCTTT. Translation: CASDTTPVTEAFF.

V gene TRBV28 combines with J gene TRBJ1-1; TRBD1 aligns across 8 bases. The CDR3 extends over 17 amino acids. Germline CDR1 MDHEN, CDR2 SYDVKM. The V and J ends lost 2 bases and 0 bases, in that order; junction bases with no gene match: 8. CDR3 in amino acids: CASSLGGWDRMNTEAFF. As DNA, the CDR3 is TGTGCCAGCAGTTTAGGAGGGTGGGACAGGATGAACACTGAAGCTTTCTTT.

The chain joins TRBV30 to TRBJ2-7, with 9 bases identical to TRBD1. The CDR3 is 14 amino acids. The junction had 0 bases not matched to a gene; V was cut back by 0 bases and J by 0 bases. The germline V gene has CDR1 GTSNPN and CDR2 SVGIG (reference sequence). The CDR3 reads CAWSVGQGSYEQYF. CDR3 DNA sequence: TGTGCCTGGAGTGTGGGACAGGGCTCCTACGAGCAGTACTTC.

The chain's CDR3 is CASSLLASTDTQYF. In DNA form, the CDR3 reads TGTGCCAGCAGCCTACTAGCAAGTACAGATACGCAGTATTTT. The chain combines TRBV3-1 (or the pseudogene TRBV3-2) with TRBJ2-3; D possibly corresponds to TRBD2 (6 bases). The CDR3 is made up of 14 amino acids. CDR1 LGHDT and CDR2 YNNKEL come from the germline V gene (reference sequence). Trimming pared 4 bases from V and 3 bases from J, leaving 11 bases between.

This chain uses TRBV30 with TRBJ1-6, with D hard to call. CDR1 and CDR2 (germline): GTSNPN, SVGIG (reference sequence). The germline V and J ends were trimmed by 0 bases and 6 bases, with 3 bases remaining between them. This CDR3 region has 12 residues. The chain's CDR3 is CAWSVINSPLHF. The CDR3 bases are TGTGCCTGGAGTGTAATTAATTCACCCCTCCACTTT.

J is TRBJ2-5 and V is TRBV19; D might be TRBD2 (5 bases). Germline CDR1 LNHDA, CDR2 SQIVND (reference sequence). The CDR3 loop spans 12 amino acids. Trimming cost V 7 bases and J 7 bases, with 13 bases left between them. For the CDR3, the DNA is TGTGCCAGTACAATGGGCGGAGGGACCCAGTACTTC. Its protein is CASTMGGGTQYF.

This clone was found once. This chain connects TRBV5-4 to TRBJ1-2; D uncertain. Per germline, CDR1 SGHNT and CDR2 YYREEE (reference sequence). V gave up 0 bases and J gave up 7 bases, with 10 bases separating them. CDR3 length equals 13 residues. CDR3 DNA sequence: TGTGCCAGCAGCTTGGGGGCGGAGGGTGGCTACACCTTC. Protein: CASSLGAEGGYTF.

V gene TRBV29-1 combines with J gene TRBJ1-3; TRBD1 might be the D (6 bases). CDR1 and CDR2 (germline): SQVTM, ANQGSEA. The CDR3 has 14 amino acids. V was clipped by 4 bases and J by 2 bases, with 12 bases between them. In DNA form, the CDR3 reads TGCAGCGTTGTTACAACAGGGACTGGAAACACCATATATTTT. It is translated as CSVVTTGTGNTIYF. Variable domain in full (rest from reference TRBV29-1 and TRBJ1-3): SAVISQKPSRDICQRGTSLTIQCQVDSQVTMMFWYRQQPGQSLTLIATANQGSEATYESGFVIDKFPISRPNLTFSTLTVSNMSPEDSSIYLCSVVTTGTGNTIYFGEGSWLTVV.

The chain couples TRBV5-1 to TRBJ1-2, with TRBD1 matching over 9 bases. This CDR3 has 19 residues. Germline V lookup: CDR1 SGHRS, CDR2 YFSETQ. Trimming cost V 1 base and J 0 bases; bases outside gene matches: 13. The DNA for the CDR3 is TGCGCCAGCAGCTTGTCCACAGGGGGCGCAGGGATTTCTAACTATGGCTACACCTTC. As protein: CASSLSTGGAGISNYGYTF.

The chain employs TRBV9 and TRBJ1-6, with 8 positions matching TRBD1. Germline CDR1 SGDLS, CDR2 YYNGEE. V gave up 0 bases and J gave up 7 bases; unmatched junction bases: 3. CDR3 size: 15 residues. This CDR3 reads CASSVAQGGNSPLHF. The DNA for the CDR3 is TGTGCCAGCAGCGTAGCACAGGGGGGGAATTCACCCCTCCACTTT.

The chain combines TRBV2 with TRBJ1-1; weak D call: TRBD1 (5 bases). CDR3 length equals 15 residues. Germline V gene lookup returns CDR1 SNHLY and CDR2 FYNNEI. Trimming took 6 bases from V and 0 from J, leaving 14 bases between them. CDR3 sequence: CASSPSGGMNTEAFF. The CDR3 nucleotides are TGTGCCAGCAGCCCCTCGGGGGGAATGAACACTGAAGCTTTCTTT.

This chain connects TRBV29-1 to TRBJ1-3, with D hard to call. Germline lookup yields CDR1 SQVTM and CDR2 ANQGSEA. V gave up 7 bases and J gave up 4 bases, with 8 bases separating them. This CDR3 has 11 amino acids. CDR3 in amino acids: CSGQTGNTIYF. The CDR3 DNA reads TGCAGCGGTCAGACAGGAAACACCATATATTTT.